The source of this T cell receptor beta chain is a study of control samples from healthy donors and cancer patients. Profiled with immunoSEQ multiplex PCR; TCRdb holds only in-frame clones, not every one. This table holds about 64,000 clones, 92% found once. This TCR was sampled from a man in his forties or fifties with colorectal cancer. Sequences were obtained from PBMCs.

Here the CDR3 reads CASSADMNTEAFF. The CDR3 DNA sequence: TGTGCCAGCAGTGCGGATATGAACACTGAAGCTTTCTTT. The chain has TRBV2 and TRBJ1-1; no reliable D call. V dropped 4 bases and J dropped 0 bases, with 6 bases sitting between them. The germline V gene has CDR1 SNHLY and CDR2 FYNNEI. This CDR3 comprises 13 residues.